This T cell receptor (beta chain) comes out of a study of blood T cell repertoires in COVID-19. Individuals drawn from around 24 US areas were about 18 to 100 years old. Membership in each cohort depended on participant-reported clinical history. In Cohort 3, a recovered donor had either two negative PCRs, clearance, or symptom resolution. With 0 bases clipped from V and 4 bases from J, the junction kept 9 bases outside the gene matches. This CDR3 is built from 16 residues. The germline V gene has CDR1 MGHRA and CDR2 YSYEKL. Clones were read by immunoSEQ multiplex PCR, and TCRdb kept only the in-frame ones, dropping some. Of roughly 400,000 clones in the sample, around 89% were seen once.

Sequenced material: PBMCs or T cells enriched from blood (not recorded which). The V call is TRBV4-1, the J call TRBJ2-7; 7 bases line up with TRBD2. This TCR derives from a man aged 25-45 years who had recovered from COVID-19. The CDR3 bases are TGCGCCAGCAGCCAAGATCATACGGGGGGAGTGTACGAGCAGTACTTC. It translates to CASSQDHTGGVYEQYF.